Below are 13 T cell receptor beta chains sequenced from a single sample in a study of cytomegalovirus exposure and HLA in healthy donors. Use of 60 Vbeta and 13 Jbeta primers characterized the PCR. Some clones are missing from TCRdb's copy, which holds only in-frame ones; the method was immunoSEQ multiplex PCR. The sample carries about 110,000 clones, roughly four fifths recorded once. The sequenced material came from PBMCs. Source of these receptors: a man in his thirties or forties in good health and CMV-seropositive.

DNA for the CDR3: TGTGCCTCAGCGGGGGGGCTTGGAGAAAAACTGTTTTTT. Its translation: CASAGGLGEKLFF. The gene calls are TRBV9 and TRBJ1-4; perhaps TRBD1 as D (6 bases). Germline CDR1 and CDR2: SGDLS and YYNGEE. The CDR3 sequence is 13 residues long. Trimming pared 10 bases from V and 8 bases from J, leaving 18 bases between.

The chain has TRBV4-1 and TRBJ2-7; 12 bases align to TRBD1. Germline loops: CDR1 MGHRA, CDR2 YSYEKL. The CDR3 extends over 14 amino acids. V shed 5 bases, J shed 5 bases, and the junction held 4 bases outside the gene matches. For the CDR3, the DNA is TGCGCCAGCAGCGGGACAGGGGGCCTGAACGAGCAGTACTTC. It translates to CASSGTGGLNEQYF.

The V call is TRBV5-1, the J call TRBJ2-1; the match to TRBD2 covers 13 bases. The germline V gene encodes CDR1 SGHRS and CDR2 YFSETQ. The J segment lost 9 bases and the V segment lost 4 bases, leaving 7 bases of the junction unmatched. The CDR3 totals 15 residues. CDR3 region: CASSQTSGRAGEQFF. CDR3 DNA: TGCGCCAGCAGCCAAACTAGCGGGAGGGCCGGTGAGCAGTTCTTC.

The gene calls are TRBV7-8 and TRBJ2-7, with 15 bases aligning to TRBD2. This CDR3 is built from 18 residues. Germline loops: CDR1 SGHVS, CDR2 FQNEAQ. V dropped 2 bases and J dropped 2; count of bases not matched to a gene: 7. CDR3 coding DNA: TGTGCCAGCAGCTTACGTGGCCGGACTAGCGGGGGGGCCTACGAGCAGTACTTC. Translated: CASSLRGRTSGGAYEQYF.

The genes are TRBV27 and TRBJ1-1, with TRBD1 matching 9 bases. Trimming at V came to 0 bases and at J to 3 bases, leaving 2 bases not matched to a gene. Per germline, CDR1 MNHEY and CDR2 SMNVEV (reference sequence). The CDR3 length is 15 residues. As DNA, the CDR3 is TGTGCCAGCAGTTTATCGACAGGGGGGTACACTGAAGCTTTCTTT. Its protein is CASSLSTGGYTEAFF.

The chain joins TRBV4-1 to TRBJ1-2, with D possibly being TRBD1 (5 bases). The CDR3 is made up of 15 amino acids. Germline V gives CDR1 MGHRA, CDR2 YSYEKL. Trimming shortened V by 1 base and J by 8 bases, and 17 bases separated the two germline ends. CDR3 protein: CASSQVRDRIGGYTF. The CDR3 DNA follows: TGCGCCAGCAGCCAAGTCAGGGATCGTATTGGAGGCTACACCTTC.

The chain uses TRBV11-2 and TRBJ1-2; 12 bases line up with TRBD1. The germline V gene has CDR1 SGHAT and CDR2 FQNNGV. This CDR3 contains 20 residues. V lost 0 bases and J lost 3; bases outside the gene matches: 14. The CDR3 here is CASSLDRGAGTGGPDYGYTF. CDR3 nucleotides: TGTGCCAGCAGCTTAGATCGGGGGGCGGGGACAGGGGGCCCGGACTATGGCTACACCTTC.

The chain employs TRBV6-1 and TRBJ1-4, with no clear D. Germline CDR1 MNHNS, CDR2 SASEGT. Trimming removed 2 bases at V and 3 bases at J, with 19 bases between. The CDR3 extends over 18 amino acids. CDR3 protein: CASSELGIRTDSNEKLFF. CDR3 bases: TGTGCCAGCAGTGAACTCGGGATCCGGACTGATTCTAATGAAAAACTGTTTTTT.

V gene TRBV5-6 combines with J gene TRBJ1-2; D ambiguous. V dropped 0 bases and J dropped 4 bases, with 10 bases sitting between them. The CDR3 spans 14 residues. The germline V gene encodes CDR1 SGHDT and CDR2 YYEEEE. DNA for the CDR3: TGTGCCAGCAGCTTGGCCAGCAGGATCTATGGCTACACCTTC. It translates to CASSLASRIYGYTF.

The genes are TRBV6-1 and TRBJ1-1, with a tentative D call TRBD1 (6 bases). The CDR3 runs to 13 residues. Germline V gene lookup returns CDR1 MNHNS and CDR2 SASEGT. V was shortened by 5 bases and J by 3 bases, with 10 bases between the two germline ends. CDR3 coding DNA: TGTGCCAGCAGTTTACAGGGTGACACTGAAGCTTTCTTT. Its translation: CASSLQGDTEAFF.

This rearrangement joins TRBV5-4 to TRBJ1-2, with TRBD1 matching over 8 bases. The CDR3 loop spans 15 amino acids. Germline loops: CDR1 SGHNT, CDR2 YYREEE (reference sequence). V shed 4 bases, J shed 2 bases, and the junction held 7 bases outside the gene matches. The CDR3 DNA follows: TGTGCCAGCAGCGCAGGACGACAGGGGAACTATGGCTACACCTTC. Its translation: CASSAGRQGNYGYTF.

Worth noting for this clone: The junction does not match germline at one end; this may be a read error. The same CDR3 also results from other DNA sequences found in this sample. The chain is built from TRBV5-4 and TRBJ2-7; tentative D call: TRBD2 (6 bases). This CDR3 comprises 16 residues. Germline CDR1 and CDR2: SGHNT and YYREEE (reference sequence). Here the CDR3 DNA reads TGTGCCAGCAGCGGAACACGCGGGGAACGCTCCTACGAGCAGTATTTC. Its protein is CASSGTRGERSYEQYF.

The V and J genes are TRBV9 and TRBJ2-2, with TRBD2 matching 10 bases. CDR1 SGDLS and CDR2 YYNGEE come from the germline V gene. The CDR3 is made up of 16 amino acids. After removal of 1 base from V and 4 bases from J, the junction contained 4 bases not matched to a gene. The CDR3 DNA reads TGTGCCAGCAGCGTATCTAGCGGGAGTATCACCGGGGAGCTGTTTTTT. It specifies CASSVSSGSITGELFF.